This TCR beta chain was recorded in a study of shared clonotypes between healthy human individuals. Study results and limitations: Naive subsets generally exceeded memory subsets in estimated richness.

For this clone: Antigen specificity is unknown.

Data came from immunoSEQ multiplex PCR; TCRdb stores just in-frame clones and leaves some out. This table has approximately 1,000,000 clones, more than 75% appearing once. The germline gives CDR1 MDHEN, CDR2 SYDVKM. This CDR3 is 13 amino acids long. V was cut by 5 bases and J by 4 bases, with 9 bases left in between. This clonotype was obtained from a young man in good health. Some clones in this sample may be carry-over from other donors' samples. The sample comprised memory CD4+ T cells from PBMCs. Subset here: CD45RA-negative fraction. The genes are TRBV28 and TRBJ1-5; D not certain. The CDR3 here is CASSPTKNQPQHF. The CDR3 DNA is TGTGCCAGCAGTCCGACCAAGAATCAGCCCCAGCATTTT.